This is a list of T cell receptor beta chains from one sample in a study of CD8 T cells in ankylosing spondylitis. Via MiXCR, TCRdb re-called the 5' RACE reads, giving one row per CDR3 protein. The profile shows approximately 300,000 distinct CDR3 sequences, less than 9.5% of them singletons. Sequencing used blood, either unsorted or a sorted T cell fraction (not recorded which). These receptors all stem from a male donor with ankylosing spondylitis. Both conserved end residues are trimmed from each CDR3. The D gene is left open where the match is weak. Expanded clones are given a class, and other clones once, few, many or no size at all.

J gene: TRBJ1-5; clone size: many; D gene: NA; V gene: TRBV5-1; CDR3 protein: ASSFGPHSNQPQH
J gene: TRBJ2-5; clone size: NA; D gene: TRBD2; V gene: TRBV28; CDR3 protein: ASSLPLAGVSQETQY
J gene: TRBJ2-1; clone size: NA; D gene: TRBD2; V gene: TRBV20-1; CDR3 protein: SARDLLAGGVYNEQF
J gene: TRBJ2-7; clone size: few; D gene: NA; V gene: TRBV11-3; CDR3 protein: ASSLASGRAYEQY
J gene: TRBJ1-6; clone size: few; D gene: NA; V gene: TRBV20-1; CDR3 protein: SAPRGGGDNSPLH
J gene: TRBJ2-7; clone size: few; D gene: TRBD1; V gene: TRBV4-2; CDR3 protein: ASSQDLGQGYYEQY
J gene: TRBJ1-2; clone size: few; D gene: NA; V gene: TRBV5-1; CDR3 protein: ASSLATAAIYGYT
J gene: TRBJ2-5; clone size: many; D gene: NA; V gene: TRBV29-1; CDR3 protein: SGTGRREETQY
J gene: TRBJ2-5; clone size: few; D gene: NA; V gene: TRBV27; CDR3 protein: ASRKTGSAVETQY
J gene: TRBJ2-7; clone size: many; D gene: NA; V gene: TRBV19; CDR3 protein: ASSIDLRTTVYEQY
J gene: TRBJ2-1; clone size: NA; D gene: TRBD2; V gene: TRBV12-3/TRBV12-4; CDR3 protein: ASTIPEGLALNEQF
J gene: TRBJ2-7; clone size: NA; D gene: NA; V gene: TRBV2; CDR3 protein: ASRDYFNSYEQY
J gene: TRBJ2-7; clone size: many; D gene: TRBD1; V gene: TRBV29-1; CDR3 protein: SDGQGRGEQY
J gene: TRBJ2-5; clone size: NA; D gene: TRBD1; V gene: TRBV24-1; CDR3 protein: ATSDRGQHLGETQY
J gene: TRBJ2-5; clone size: few; D gene: NA; V gene: TRBV20-1; CDR3 protein: SASKGQETQY
J gene: TRBJ2-3; clone size: few; D gene: NA; V gene: TRBV18; CDR3 protein: ASSPDNGRWFLALGTDTQY
J gene: TRBJ2-7; clone size: few; D gene: NA; V gene: TRBV29-1; CDR3 protein: SVGPSPYEQY
J gene: TRBJ2-7; clone size: few; D gene: TRBD2; V gene: TRBV20-1; CDR3 protein: SASLAGSAYEQY
J gene: TRBJ2-1; clone size: many; D gene: NA; V gene: TRBV5-1; CDR3 protein: ASSLVSTRNSYNEQF
J gene: TRBJ2-7; clone size: NA; D gene: TRBD2; V gene: TRBV5-4; CDR3 protein: ASNLSPAGDEQY
J gene: TRBJ2-5; clone size: NA; D gene: TRBD1; V gene: TRBV7-7; CDR3 protein: ASSSDRDETQY
J gene: TRBJ2-5; clone size: NA; D gene: NA; V gene: TRBV24-1; CDR3 protein: ATSDLAETQY
J gene: TRBJ2-1; clone size: NA; D gene: NA; V gene: TRBV29-1; CDR3 protein: SVGGPNEQF
J gene: TRBJ2-4; clone size: NA; D gene: NA; V gene: TRBV18; CDR3 protein: ASSPPNRDLTKNIQY
J gene: TRBJ2-5; clone size: few; D gene: TRBD1; V gene: TRBV11-2; CDR3 protein: ASSPGGGLGGTQY
J gene: TRBJ2-3; clone size: many; D gene: NA; V gene: TRBV5-1; CDR3 protein: ASSSAAGRDTQY
J gene: TRBJ2-7; clone size: NA; D gene: TRBD1; V gene: TRBV29-1; CDR3 protein: SVEGQAPYEQY
J gene: TRBJ2-5; clone size: few; D gene: TRBD1; V gene: TRBV27; CDR3 protein: ASSFNRGTETQY
J gene: TRBJ2-2; clone size: NA; D gene: TRBD2; V gene: TRBV9; CDR3 protein: ASSDPGLAGSNTGELF
J gene: TRBJ2-1; clone size: NA; D gene: TRBD1; V gene: TRBV3-1; CDR3 protein: ASSQGTGAPYNEQF
J gene: TRBJ2-7; clone size: few; D gene: NA; V gene: TRBV11-2; CDR3 protein: ASSLGRVGLDSYEQY
J gene: TRBJ2-5; clone size: NA; D gene: NA; V gene: TRBV30; CDR3 protein: AWKARETQY
J gene: TRBJ2-6; clone size: many; D gene: NA; V gene: TRBV4-1; CDR3 protein: ASSQVARTVSGANVLT
J gene: TRBJ2-1; clone size: many; D gene: TRBD2; V gene: TRBV20-1; CDR3 protein: SGVALAGGLGEQF
J gene: TRBJ1-5; clone size: NA; D gene: TRBD1; V gene: TRBV28; CDR3 protein: ASRDRGQPQH
J gene: TRBJ2-3; clone size: few; D gene: NA; V gene: TRBV7-3; CDR3 protein: ASSLNPNPSTDTQY
J gene: TRBJ2-3; clone size: many; D gene: NA; V gene: TRBV15; CDR3 protein: ATSRDAVGTDTQY
J gene: TRBJ2-7; clone size: NA; D gene: NA; V gene: TRBV5-1; CDR3 protein: ASGIMPYEQY
J gene: TRBJ2-7; clone size: many; D gene: NA; V gene: TRBV2; CDR3 protein: ANKEASVTEQY
J gene: TRBJ1-2; clone size: many; D gene: TRBD1; V gene: TRBV29-1; CDR3 protein: SVGQGRDYGYT
J gene: TRBJ2-1; clone size: NA; D gene: TRBD1; V gene: TRBV28; CDR3 protein: ASSSDGGRGRREQF
J gene: TRBJ1-1; clone size: many; D gene: NA; V gene: TRBV5-1; CDR3 protein: ASSFGGMNTEAF
J gene: TRBJ2-1; clone size: NA; D gene: NA; V gene: TRBV7-3; CDR3 protein: ASSTLAPNEQF